The rows below give T cell receptor beta chains drawn from one sample of a study of CD8 T cells in ankylosing spondylitis. TCRdb re-called the 5' RACE reads through MiXCR, storing one row per CDR3 protein. Of roughly 200,000 distinct CDR3 sequences listed, 25% to 30% are singletons. The sequenced material came from blood, either unsorted or a sorted T cell fraction (not recorded which). Source of these receptors: a male donor with ankylosing spondylitis or in good health (not recorded which). The CDR3 runs from the conserved cysteine through the conserved F or W. Fields, in order: D gene, clone size, CDR3 length, J gene, V gene, CDR3 protein, CDR3 DNA. D genes are given only for firm matches. The listing skips clone size in some rows; elsewhere it reads once, few, many or a size class.

- | - | 15 | TRBJ1-1 | TRBV21-1 | CASSKLVRGNTEAFF | TGTGCCAGCAGCAAGCTAGTCAGGGGAAACACTGAAGCTTTCTTT
- | many | 12 | TRBJ1-3 | TRBV12-3/TRBV12-4 | CASSLSGNTIYF | TGTGCCAGCAGTTTATCCGGAAACACCATATATTTT
TRBD1 | many | 15 | TRBJ1-5 | TRBV7-2 | CASSTDRVGSQPQHF | TGTGCCAGCAGCACGGACAGGGTGGGGAGTCAGCCCCAGCATTTT
TRBD2 | - | 16 | TRBJ2-7 | TRBV7-2 | CASSLSAGVRPYEQYF | TGTGCCAGCAGTCTATCGGCGGGAGTAAGACCCTACGAGCAGTACTTC
- | - | 16 | TRBJ2-1 | TRBV11-3 | CASSHSLAVRLNEQFF | TGTGCCAGCAGCCACTCACTAGCCGTCCGGCTGAATGAGCAGTTCTTC
TRBD1 | - | 18 | TRBJ2-2 | TRBV5-3 | CARSLERTWGQHTGELFF | TGTGCCAGAAGCTTGGAGCGTACCTGGGGACAGCACACCGGGGAGCTGTTTTTT
- | - | 14 | TRBJ2-1 | TRBV7-9 | CASSFTYSYNEQFF | TGTGCCAGCAGCTTCACTTACTCCTACAATGAGCAGTTCTTC
TRBD2 | few | 14 | TRBJ2-1 | TRBV29-1 | CSAETSGSVDEQFF | TGCAGCGCTGAGACTAGCGGGAGTGTCGATGAGCAGTTCTTC
- | few | 14 | TRBJ1-2 | TRBV6-5 | CASSYGGLTHGYTF | TGTGCCAGCAGTTACGGAGGCTTGACCCATGGCTACACCTTC
- | many | 14 | TRBJ2-2 | TRBV5-5 | CASSFGQNTGELFF | TGTGCCAGCAGCTTCGGCCAAAACACCGGGGAGCTGTTTTTT
- | many | 14 | TRBJ1-1 | TRBV12-3/TRBV12-4 | CASTSGRVNTEAFF | TGTGCCAGCACCTCAGGACGGGTGAACACTGAAGCTTTCTTT
- | many | 14 | TRBJ1-6 | TRBV7-8 | CASSLELGASPLHF | TGTGCCAGCAGCTTAGAGTTGGGGGCTTCACCCCTCCACTTT
- | many | 15 | TRBJ2-6 | TRBV9 | CASSVEPSGANVLTF | TGTGCCAGCAGCGTAGAGCCATCTGGGGCCAACGTCCTGACTTTC
TRBD1 | many | 14 | TRBJ2-7 | TRBV20-1 | CSARLGTATYEQYF | TGCAGTGCTAGATTGGGGACAGCTACCTACGAGCAGTACTTC
- | many | 12 | TRBJ1-2 | TRBV12-3/TRBV12-4 | CASSEQNYGYTF | TGTGCCAGCAGTGAACAGAATTATGGCTACACCTTC
- | many | 15 | TRBJ2-7 | TRBV20-1 | CSARESGHGSYEQYF | TGCAGTGCTAGAGAGTCCGGCCATGGCTCCTACGAGCAGTACTTC
- | many | 13 | TRBJ2-3 | TRBV5-1 | CASSLDGSDTQYF | TGCGCCAGCAGCTTGGATGGGTCGGATACGCAGTATTTT
TRBD2 | few | 13 | TRBJ2-7 | TRBV29-1 | CSVSSGSSYEQYF | TGCAGCGTTTCTAGCGGGTCCTCCTACGAGCAGTACTTC
TRBD1 | - | 14 | TRBJ2-7 | TRBV6-5 | CASSYSGLDRDTYF | TGTGCCAGCAGTTACTCGGGGCTGGACAGGGATACGTACTTC
TRBD2 | - | 14 | TRBJ2-5 | TRBV20-1 | CSNSGRGNQKTQYF | TGCAGCAACAGCGGGAGAGGGAATCAAAAGACCCAGTACTTC
TRBD1 | few | 14 | TRBJ2-6 | TRBV19 | CASQDRAGANVLTF | TGTGCCAGCCAGGACAGGGCCGGGGCCAACGTCCTGACTTTC
TRBD2 | many | 14 | TRBJ2-1 | TRBV6-2/TRBV6-3 | CASSLLAELGEQFF | TGTGCCAGCAGTTTACTAGCGGAGCTTGGTGAGCAGTTCTTC
TRBD2 | - | 16 | TRBJ2-1 | TRBV20-1 | CSARRAVRAGEGEQFF | TGCAGTGCTAGAAGGGCCGTTAGAGCGGGAGAGGGTGAGCAGTTCTTC
- | - | 16 | TRBJ2-3 | TRBV4-3 | CASSQEGDLGTDTQYF | TGCGCCAGCAGCCAAGAAGGCGACTTAGGCACAGATACGCAGTATTTT
- | - | 13 | TRBJ2-7 | TRBV10-3 | CAIGAPSSYEQYF | TGTGCCATCGGCGCACCCAGCTCCTACGAGCAGTACTTC
- | many | 14 | TRBJ1-1 | TRBV6-1 | CATHKVNMNTEAFF | TGTGCCACCCACAAGGTCAACATGAACACTGAAGCTTTCTTT
- | - | 14 | TRBJ2-3 | TRBV20-1 | CSANPGEGADTQYF | TGCAGTGCCAATCCGGGAGAGGGTGCAGATACGCAGTATTTT
TRBD2 | few | 15 | TRBJ2-5 | TRBV18 | CASSPGLSGQETQYF | TGTGCCAGCTCACCGGGACTAAGCGGACAAGAGACCCAGTACTTC
TRBD1 | many | 14 | TRBJ2-5 | TRBV10-3 | CAISAKQGTETQYF | TGTGCCATCAGCGCAAAACAGGGGACAGAGACCCAGTACTTC
TRBD2 | - | 13 | TRBJ2-1 | TRBV20-1 | CSAWSGGYNEQFF | TGCAGTGCCTGGAGCGGGGGGTACAATGAGCAGTTCTTC
- | few | 12 | TRBJ2-4 | TRBV29-1 | CSVLQLGLYQYF | TGCAGCGTCCTCCAACTAGGGCTCTATCAGTACTTC
- | few | 13 | TRBJ1-2 | TRBV5-1 | CASSYPGLYGYTF | TGCGCCAGCAGCTACCCGGGATTGTATGGCTACACCTTC